Listed below are T cell receptor beta chains from one sample, sequenced in a study of T cells in Graves' hyperthyroidism and ophthalmopathy. MiXCR, run by TCRdb on the multiplex PCR reads, gives a single entry per CDR3 protein. The sample holds hundreds of thousands of distinct CDR3 sequences, approximately 15% seen once. The sample comprised blood. All receptors come from an older woman with Graves' ophthalmopathy. Each CDR3 is given with its conserved first and last residue. Each record gives: CDR3 protein, CDR3 DNA, V gene, CDR3 length, J gene, D gene, clone size. D genes are given only for firm matches. The size field is filled for only some rows; it gives once, few, many or a size class.

CDR3aa: CASSRISGQGVPYEQYF; CDR3nt: TGTGCCAGCAGCCGAATATCAGGACAGGGAGTTCCGTACGAGCAGTACTTC; v_gene: TRBV14; len: 17; j_gene: TRBJ2-7; d_gene: TRBD1; abundance: once
CDR3aa: CASSSSGQLYNEQFF; CDR3nt: TGTGCCAGCAGTTCCTCGGGACAGCTATACAATGAGCAGTTCTTC; v_gene: TRBV28; len: 15; j_gene: TRBJ2-1; d_gene: TRBD1; abundance: many
CDR3aa: CASSLRRGQGGTGELFF; CDR3nt: TGTGCCAGCAGCTTACGGCGAGGGCAGGGGGGCACCGGGGAGCTGTTTTTT; v_gene: TRBV7-2; len: 17; j_gene: TRBJ2-2; d_gene: .; abundance: many
CDR3aa: CASSLGTGGDQPQHF; CDR3nt: TGTGCCAGCAGCCTCGGGACAGGGGGTGACCAGCCCCAGCATTTT; v_gene: TRBV3-1; len: 15; j_gene: TRBJ1-5; d_gene: TRBD1; abundance: many
CDR3aa: CASSPSGNSNEQYF; CDR3nt: TGTGCCAGCTCACCCTCAGGGAATTCCAACGAGCAGTACTTC; v_gene: TRBV18; len: 14; j_gene: TRBJ2-7; d_gene: .; abundance: .
CDR3aa: CSSTGGMRETQYF; CDR3nt: TGCAGCTCTACAGGGGGAATGCGAGAGACCCAGTACTTC; v_gene: TRBV20-1; len: 13; j_gene: TRBJ2-5; d_gene: TRBD1; abundance: many
CDR3aa: CASSLATDTGFYYEQYF; CDR3nt: TGTGCCAGCAGCTTAGCGACGGACACCGGGTTTTACTACGAGCAGTACTTC; v_gene: TRBV7-9; len: 17; j_gene: TRBJ2-7; d_gene: .; abundance: .
CDR3aa: CASRGGLGETQYF; CDR3nt: TGTGCCAGCAGAGGAGGGTTGGGGGAGACCCAGTACTTC; v_gene: TRBV2; len: 13; j_gene: TRBJ2-5; d_gene: .; abundance: .
CDR3aa: CASSTRWGSSTDTQYF; CDR3nt: TGTGCCAGCAGCACCCGGTGGGGGTCTAGCACAGATACGCAGTATTTT; v_gene: TRBV27; len: 16; j_gene: TRBJ2-3; d_gene: .; abundance: .
CDR3aa: CSARGDRADTQYF; CDR3nt: TGCAGTGCTAGGGGGGACAGGGCGGATACGCAGTATTTT; v_gene: TRBV20-1; len: 13; j_gene: TRBJ2-3; d_gene: TRBD1; abundance: .
CDR3aa: CASSPAGFSYEQYF; CDR3nt: TGTGCCAGCTCACCCGCCGGGTTCTCCTACGAGCAGTACTTC; v_gene: TRBV18; len: 14; j_gene: TRBJ2-7; d_gene: .; abundance: many
CDR3aa: CASSLAGDRSGEQYF; CDR3nt: TGTGCCAGCAGCTTAGCGGGGGATCGATCCGGCGAGCAGTACTTC; v_gene: TRBV7-2; len: 15; j_gene: TRBJ2-7; d_gene: .; abundance: many
CDR3aa: CATSDPETSLFGEQFF; CDR3nt: TGTGCCACCAGTGATCCCGAAACGAGTCTTTTCGGTGAGCAGTTCTTC; v_gene: TRBV24-1; len: 16; j_gene: TRBJ2-1; d_gene: .; abundance: .
CDR3aa: CASSQGTGSASPGEQYF; CDR3nt: TGCGCCAGCAGCCAAGGGACAGGGTCGGCCTCTCCCGGCGAGCAGTACTTC; v_gene: TRBV5-1; len: 17; j_gene: TRBJ2-7; d_gene: TRBD1; abundance: many
CDR3aa: CASSVGAHSYNEQFF; CDR3nt: TGTGCCAGCAGCGTAGGAGCCCACTCCTACAATGAGCAGTTCTTC; v_gene: TRBV9; len: 15; j_gene: TRBJ2-1; d_gene: .; abundance: many
CDR3aa: CASSLAGYGNTIYF; CDR3nt: TGCGCCAGCAGCTTGGCAGGGTATGGAAACACCATATATTTT; v_gene: TRBV5-1; len: 14; j_gene: TRBJ1-3; d_gene: .; abundance: .
CDR3aa: CASSPNVVDTIYF; CDR3nt: TGTGCCAGCAGCCCCAATGTGGTTGACACCATATATTTT; v_gene: TRBV9; len: 13; j_gene: TRBJ1-3; d_gene: .; abundance: many
CDR3aa: CASSYAAVTYEQYF; CDR3nt: TGTGCCAGCAGTTACGCGGCGGTCACCTACGAGCAGTACTTC; v_gene: TRBV6-5; len: 14; j_gene: TRBJ2-7; d_gene: .; abundance: .
CDR3aa: CASSSTDRSHQPQHF; CDR3nt: TGTGCCAGCTCATCGACGGACAGATCTCATCAGCCCCAGCATTTT; v_gene: TRBV18; len: 15; j_gene: TRBJ1-5; d_gene: .; abundance: many
CDR3aa: CASSVTSGLPPNIQYF; CDR3nt: TGTGCCAGCAGTGTTACCTCCGGGCTACCTCCAAACATTCAGTACTTC; v_gene: TRBV7-9; len: 16; j_gene: TRBJ2-4; d_gene: .; abundance: many
CDR3aa: CASSFQNYEQYF; CDR3nt: TGTGCCAGCAGTTTTCAAAACTACGAGCAGTACTTC; v_gene: TRBV28; len: 12; j_gene: TRBJ2-7; d_gene: .; abundance: medium-sized
CDR3aa: CASTRGVDSPLHF; CDR3nt: TGTGCCAGTACCAGGGGTGTTGATTCACCCCTCCACTTT; v_gene: TRBV5-6; len: 13; j_gene: TRBJ1-6; d_gene: .; abundance: .
CDR3aa: CASSLVRVGGYGYTF; CDR3nt: TGTGCCAGCAGCTTGGTACGGGTAGGGGGCTATGGCTACACCTTC; v_gene: TRBV5-4; len: 15; j_gene: TRBJ1-2; d_gene: .; abundance: .
CDR3aa: CASSPFSGARNTIYF; CDR3nt: TGTGCCAGCAGCCCCTTTTCGGGGGCTAGGAACACCATATATTTT; v_gene: TRBV7-2; len: 15; j_gene: TRBJ1-3; d_gene: .; abundance: many
CDR3aa: CASSFGGLSGNTIYF; CDR3nt: TGTGCCAGCAGCTTCGGCGGGTTATCTGGAAACACCATATATTTT; v_gene: TRBV5-5; len: 15; j_gene: TRBJ1-3; d_gene: .; abundance: .
CDR3aa: CASSYFTDTQYF; CDR3nt: TGTGCCAGCAGCTACTTCACAGATACGCAGTATTTT; v_gene: TRBV5-6; len: 12; j_gene: TRBJ2-3; d_gene: .; abundance: many
CDR3aa: CASSLTQGAGGYTF; CDR3nt: TGTGCCAGCAGCCTCACCCAGGGGGCTGGTGGCTACACCTTC; v_gene: TRBV3-1; len: 14; j_gene: TRBJ1-2; d_gene: TRBD1; abundance: .
CDR3aa: CASSRTGTGVDEQYF; CDR3nt: TGTGCCAGCAGCCGAACCGGGACAGGGGTCGACGAGCAGTACTTC; v_gene: TRBV3-1; len: 15; j_gene: TRBJ2-7; d_gene: TRBD1; abundance: many
CDR3aa: CASRAGTSKETQYF; CDR3nt: TGTGCCAGCAGGGCCGGGACAAGCAAAGAGACCCAGTACTTC; v_gene: TRBV7-9; len: 14; j_gene: TRBJ2-5; d_gene: .; abundance: .
CDR3aa: CATSRDRFVRGSSYEQYF; CDR3nt: TGTGCCACCAGCAGAGACCGGTTCGTGAGGGGCAGCTCCTACGAGCAGTACTTC; v_gene: TRBV15; len: 18; j_gene: TRBJ2-7; d_gene: .; abundance: few
CDR3aa: CASSQTTGVGTEAFF; CDR3nt: TGTGCCAGCAGCCAAACGACAGGGGTTGGTACTGAAGCTTTCTTT; v_gene: TRBV4-2; len: 15; j_gene: TRBJ1-1; d_gene: TRBD1; abundance: many
CDR3aa: CASSDDRLNEKLFF; CDR3nt: TGTGCCAGCAGTGACGACCGCCTTAATGAAAAACTGTTTTTT; v_gene: TRBV2; len: 14; j_gene: TRBJ1-4; d_gene: .; abundance: .
CDR3aa: CASSPLRDDYGYEQYF; CDR3nt: TGTGCCAGCTCACCTCTTCGCGACGACTATGGTTACGAGCAGTACTTC; v_gene: TRBV18; len: 16; j_gene: TRBJ2-7; d_gene: .; abundance: few
CDR3aa: CATAKGGSLNEKLFF; CDR3nt: TGTGCCACCGCAAAGGGGGGATCGCTTAATGAAAAACTGTTTTTT; v_gene: TRBV15; len: 15; j_gene: TRBJ1-4; d_gene: .; abundance: .
CDR3aa: CASSLNKQPQHF; CDR3nt: TGTGCCAGCAGCTTAAATAAGCAGCCCCAGCATTTT; v_gene: TRBV7-9; len: 12; j_gene: TRBJ1-5; d_gene: .; abundance: many
CDR3aa: CASSGLAGDTQYF; CDR3nt: TGTGCCAGCAGTGGACTAGCGGGGGATACGCAGTATTTT; v_gene: TRBV2; len: 13; j_gene: TRBJ2-3; d_gene: TRBD2; abundance: .
CDR3aa: CASGGPDAGELFF; CDR3nt: TGTGCCAGCGGGGGGCCGGACGCCGGGGAGCTGTTTTTT; v_gene: TRBV9; len: 13; j_gene: TRBJ2-2; d_gene: .; abundance: .
CDR3aa: CASSARDTNYGYTF; CDR3nt: TGTGCCAGCAGTGCACGGGACACCAACTATGGCTACACCTTC; v_gene: TRBV25-1; len: 14; j_gene: TRBJ1-2; d_gene: .; abundance: .
CDR3aa: CASSLEPDSYEQYF; CDR3nt: TGTGCCAGCAGCTTGGAGCCCGATTCCTACGAGCAGTACTTC; v_gene: TRBV5-4; len: 14; j_gene: TRBJ2-7; d_gene: .; abundance: .
CDR3aa: CSAILRETGPAFF; CDR3nt: TGCAGTGCTATCCTTAGGGAGACAGGGCCAGCTTTCTTT; v_gene: TRBV20-1; len: 13; j_gene: TRBJ1-1; d_gene: TRBD1; abundance: many
CDR3aa: CASSYRWRETQYF; CDR3nt: TGTGCCAGCAGTTATCGGTGGAGGGAGACCCAGTACTTC; v_gene: TRBV7-2; len: 13; j_gene: TRBJ2-5; d_gene: .; abundance: many
CDR3aa: CSARVGENTEAFF; CDR3nt: TGCAGTGCTAGAGTAGGGGAGAACACTGAAGCTTTCTTT; v_gene: TRBV20-1; len: 13; j_gene: TRBJ1-1; d_gene: .; abundance: many
CDR3aa: CASSPFDPRSSYNEQFF; CDR3nt: TGTGCCAGCTCACCATTTGACCCCCGGAGCTCCTACAATGAGCAGTTCTTC; v_gene: TRBV18; len: 17; j_gene: TRBJ2-1; d_gene: .; abundance: .
CDR3aa: CASTSFGNTEAFF; CDR3nt: TGTGCCAGCACTTCCTTTGGGAACACTGAAGCTTTCTTT; v_gene: TRBV28; len: 13; j_gene: TRBJ1-1; d_gene: .; abundance: many
CDR3aa: CASSLAGTRGDKQFF; CDR3nt: TGTGCCAGCAGCTTAGCTGGGACTAGGGGGGACAAGCAGTTCTTC; v_gene: TRBV11-3; len: 15; j_gene: TRBJ2-1; d_gene: TRBD2; abundance: many